This T cell receptor beta chain was captured in a study of T cell clonotyping in hematopoietic cell transplantation. Study context: Recipients' pretransplant samples followed cytoreduction. General study points: Pathologically expanded recipient clonotypes increased progressively from day 30 to day 180 as diversity fell. At the given depth, recipient repertoires were over 97% de novo clonotypes.

For this clone: What it recognizes is unknown.

Time point indicated: recipient sample about 28 days before transplant, after cytoreduction. Blood collection times were about day -28 and days 30, 100, 180 posttransplant. V was shortened by 2 bases and J by 2 bases, with 12 bases between the two germline ends. This CDR3 region has 15 residues. CDR1 is MGHDK, CDR2 SYGVNS, per germline. The assay was immunoSEQ multiplex PCR, and TCRdb's table has in-frame clones only and misses some. This sample carries roughly 80,000 clones, about 95% of them seen once, and the ten largest clones take roughly 1.8%. This material consisted of peripheral blood mononuclear cells, taken before stem cell transplant. The rearrangement links TRBV25-1 to TRBJ1-2, with TRBD1 as a possible D gene (5 bases). This TCR was sampled from a woman aged 50 to 65 with acute myeloid leukemia. Some clones in this sample may be carry-over from other donors' samples. CDR3 sequence (DNA): TGTGCCAGCAGTGAAGTAGGGGACCCAAACTATGGCTACACCTTC. It is translated as CASSEVGDPNYGYTF.